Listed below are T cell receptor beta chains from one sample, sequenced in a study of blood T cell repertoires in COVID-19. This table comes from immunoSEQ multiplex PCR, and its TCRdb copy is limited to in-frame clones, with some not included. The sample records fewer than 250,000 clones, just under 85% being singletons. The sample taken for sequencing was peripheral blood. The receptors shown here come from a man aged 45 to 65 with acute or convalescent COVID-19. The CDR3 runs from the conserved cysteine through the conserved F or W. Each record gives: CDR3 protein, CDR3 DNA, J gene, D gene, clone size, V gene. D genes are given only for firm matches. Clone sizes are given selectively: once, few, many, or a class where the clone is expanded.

CDR3: CSAEGEKPFF
DNA: TGCAGTGCGGAGGGAGAGAAACCTTTCTTT
J: TRBJ1-1
D: .
size: few
V: TRBV20-1

CDR3: CASSPGIGPEAFF
DNA: TGTGCCAGCAGCCCAGGGATAGGGCCTGAAGCTTTCTTT
J: TRBJ1-1
D: .
size: .
V: TRBV5-4

CDR3: CSVFIFLEAFF
DNA: TGCAGCGTTTTCATTTTTTTGGAAGCTTTCTTT
J: TRBJ1-1
D: .
size: .
V: TRBV29-1

CDR3: CASSPSSGQNNSPLHF
DNA: TGTGCCAGCAGTCCCTCCTCAGGACAGAATAATTCACCCCTCCACTTT
J: TRBJ1-6
D: .
size: .
V: TRBV2

CDR3: CASGTASNEQFF
DNA: TGTGCCAGCGGGACAGCGAGCAATGAGCAGTTCTTC
J: TRBJ2-1
D: TRBD1
size: .
V: TRBV12-3/TRBV12-4

CDR3: CASSPSPQIDEQFF
DNA: TGTGCCAGCAGCCCCTCCCCCCAGATCGATGAGCAGTTCTTC
J: TRBJ2-1
D: .
size: .
V: TRBV7-8

CDR3: CASSPYGGGTGELFF
DNA: TGTGCCAGCAGCCCATACGGGGGAGGCACCGGGGAGCTGTTTTTT
J: TRBJ2-2
D: .
size: .
V: TRBV3-1/TRBV3-2

CDR3: CASSYPLPGELFF
DNA: TGTGCCAGCAGTTACCCTCTCCCCGGGGAGCTGTTTTTT
J: TRBJ2-2
D: .
size: .
V: TRBV6-2/TRBV6-3

CDR3: CASSIREGTDTQYF
DNA: TGTGCCAGTTCCATCAGGGAGGGCACAGATACGCAGTATTTT
J: TRBJ2-3
D: .
size: .
V: TRBV19

CDR3: CASSAQGNNSPLHF
DNA: TGTGCCAGCAGCGCACAGGGGAATAATTCACCCCTCCACTTT
J: TRBJ1-6
D: TRBD1
size: once
V: TRBV3-1/TRBV3-2

CDR3: CASSPSQGVSTGELFF
DNA: TGTGCCAGCAGTCCTTCACAGGGGGTTAGCACCGGGGAGCTGTTTTTT
J: TRBJ2-2
D: TRBD1
size: .
V: TRBV7-3

CDR3: CASQGHLNTEAFF
DNA: TGTGCCAGCCAAGGACACTTGAACACTGAAGCTTTCTTT
J: TRBJ1-1
D: .
size: .
V: TRBV6-5

CDR3: CASRGPDHSGNTIYF
DNA: TGCGCCAGCCGGGGTCCGGACCACTCTGGAAACACCATATATTTT
J: TRBJ1-3
D: .
size: once
V: TRBV10-2

CDR3: CASSSASGGEETQYF
DNA: TGTGCCAGCAGTTCGGCTAGCGGGGGGGAAGAGACCCAGTACTTC
J: TRBJ2-5
D: TRBD2
size: .
V: TRBV27

CDR3: CASSIRGDSKAFF
DNA: TGTGCCAGTAGTATCCGAGGGGACAGTAAAGCTTTCTTT
J: TRBJ1-1
D: TRBD1
size: .
V: TRBV19

CDR3: CANRDGNTIYF
DNA: TGTGCCAACCGCGATGGAAACACCATATATTTT
J: TRBJ1-3
D: .
size: .
V: TRBV6-5

CDR3: CASSNQINPMNTEAFF
DNA: TGTGCCAGCAGCAACCAGATAAACCCCATGAACACTGAAGCTTTCTTT
J: TRBJ1-1
D: .
size: .
V: TRBV9

CDR3: CASSLADSYEQYF
DNA: TGTGCCAGCAGCTTAGCTGACAGTTACGAGCAGTACTTC
J: TRBJ2-7
D: .
size: .
V: TRBV7-6

CDR3: CASSFGTGTEKLFF
DNA: TGCGCCAGCAGCTTCGGGACAGGAACGGAAAAACTGTTTTTT
J: TRBJ1-4
D: TRBD1
size: .
V: TRBV5-1

CDR3: CASSSTGGTDTQYF
DNA: TGTGCCAGCAGCAGTACAGGGGGTACAGATACGCAGTATTTT
J: TRBJ2-3
D: TRBD1
size: .
V: TRBV13

CDR3: CAISESGGAETQYF
DNA: TGTGCCATCAGTGAGTCGGGGGGGGCAGAGACCCAGTACTTC
J: TRBJ2-5
D: .
size: .
V: TRBV10-3

CDR3: CASQTGTGNNNEQFF
DNA: TGTGCCAGTCAAACCGGGACAGGGAACAACAATGAGCAGTTCTTC
J: TRBJ2-1
D: TRBD1
size: .
V: TRBV28

CDR3: CASSLGAGFSGNTIYF
DNA: TGCGCCAGCAGCTTGGGAGCAGGGTTTAGTGGAAACACCATATATTTT
J: TRBJ1-3
D: .
size: .
V: TRBV5-1

CDR3: CASSPLSKRTGELFF
DNA: TGTGCCAGTAGTCCTTTATCCAAGCGAACCGGGGAGCTGTTTTTT
J: TRBJ2-2
D: .
size: .
V: TRBV19

CDR3: CAWNLGGDDQFF
DNA: TGTGCCTGGAACCTGGGGGGGGACGATCAGTTCTTC
J: TRBJ2-1
D: TRBD2
size: .
V: TRBV30

CDR3: CASSLAGQGHSPLHF
DNA: TGTGCCAGCAGCTTAGCGGGCCAGGGCCATTCACCCCTCCACTTT
J: TRBJ1-6
D: .
size: .
V: TRBV11-2

CDR3: CAISDGQGDGYTF
DNA: TGTGCCATCAGTGACGGGCAGGGTGACGGCTACACCTTC
J: TRBJ1-2
D: .
size: .
V: TRBV10-3

CDR3: CASSLFGGSTETQYF
DNA: TGTGCCAGCAGTTTGTTTGGTGGGAGTACAGAGACCCAGTACTTC
J: TRBJ2-5
D: .
size: .
V: TRBV6-2/TRBV6-3

CDR3: CASSLHPDTDTQYF
DNA: TGTGCCAGCAGTTTACACCCAGACACAGATACGCAGTATTTT
J: TRBJ2-3
D: .
size: .
V: TRBV27

CDR3: CASSQNTGTYEQYF
DNA: TGTGCCAGCAGCCAAAATACAGGAACCTACGAGCAGTACTTC
J: TRBJ2-7
D: .
size: .
V: TRBV13

CDR3: CSPPDRTYEAFF
DNA: TGCAGCCCTCCAGACAGGACCTATGAAGCTTTCTTT
J: TRBJ1-1
D: .
size: .
V: TRBV29-1

CDR3: CASSPPLRDSGYTF
DNA: TGTGCCAGCTCACCACCGTTAAGGGACAGTGGCTACACCTTC
J: TRBJ1-2
D: TRBD1
size: many
V: TRBV18

CDR3: CASIGGPGTYEQYF
DNA: TGTGCCAGCATCGGGGGTCCTGGAACCTACGAGCAGTACTTC
J: TRBJ2-7
D: .
size: .
V: TRBV11-3

CDR3: CSVEPTWSYGYTF
DNA: TGCAGCGTTGAGCCCACCTGGAGCTATGGCTACACCTTC
J: TRBJ1-2
D: .
size: .
V: TRBV29-1

CDR3: CASSLAGGETQYF
DNA: TGTGCCAGCAGCTTAGCGGGGGGAGAGACCCAGTACTTC
J: TRBJ2-5
D: .
size: .
V: TRBV7-2

CDR3: CASSPATGPRGYTF
DNA: TGTGCCAGCAGTCCCGCGACAGGGCCGAGGGGCTACACCTTC
J: TRBJ1-2
D: TRBD1
size: .
V: TRBV6-5

CDR3: CASSPGQGNSPLHF
DNA: TGTGCCAGCAGCCCGGGACAGGGGAATTCACCCCTCCACTTT
J: TRBJ1-6
D: TRBD1
size: .
V: TRBV3-1/TRBV3-2

CDR3: CASSPRGGINEQFF
DNA: TGTGCCAGCAGCCCGAGAGGCGGGATCAATGAGCAGTTCTTC
J: TRBJ2-1
D: .
size: .
V: TRBV7-8

CDR3: CASSLRGLGTEAFF
DNA: TGTGCCAGCAGTTTAAGGGGTTTGGGGACTGAAGCTTTCTTT
J: TRBJ1-1
D: .
size: .
V: TRBV27

CDR3: CASSPIQGRDTEAFF
DNA: TGTGCCAGCTCACCGATACAGGGCAGGGACACTGAAGCTTTCTTT
J: TRBJ1-1
D: .
size: .
V: TRBV18

CDR3: CASSSETGQGESGSPYEQYF
DNA: TGTGCCAGCAGTTCAGAGACGGGACAGGGGGAAAGCGGGTCCCCCTACGAGCAGTACTTC
J: TRBJ2-7
D: TRBD1
size: .
V: TRBV27

CDR3: CASRESLSEKLFF
DNA: TGTGCCAGCCGGGAAAGTTTGAGTGAAAAACTGTTTTTT
J: TRBJ1-4
D: .
size: .
V: TRBV13

CDR3: CASSVGDRGLSYGYTF
DNA: TGTGCCAGCAGCGTAGGGGACAGGGGACTGAGCTATGGCTACACCTTC
J: TRBJ1-2
D: TRBD1
size: .
V: TRBV9

CDR3: CASSQGPREGDEKLFF
DNA: TGCGCCAGCAGCCAAGGCCCTAGGGAGGGGGATGAAAAACTGTTTTTT
J: TRBJ1-4
D: .
size: .
V: TRBV4-1

CDR3: CASSFSVNTEAFF
DNA: TGTGCCAGCAGTTTTTCAGTGAACACTGAAGCTTTCTTT
J: TRBJ1-1
D: .
size: .
V: TRBV28

CDR3: CASNPGTGGSYEQYF
DNA: TGTGCCAGTAACCCAGGGACAGGGGGTTCCTACGAGCAGTACTTC
J: TRBJ2-7
D: TRBD1
size: .
V: TRBV19

CDR3: CASSPTSASTDTQYF
DNA: TGTGCCAGCTCACCAACTAGCGCTAGCACAGATACGCAGTATTTT
J: TRBJ2-3
D: TRBD2
size: .
V: TRBV18